The 25 T cell receptor beta chains below were found in one sample sequenced in a study of cytomegalovirus exposure and HLA in healthy donors (dated by TCRdb to 2016 to 2017). To prepare the library, the immunoSEQ multiplex PCR assay was applied. The multiplex PCR relied on a mix of 60 forward primers for TCR Vbeta segments and 13 reverse primers for TCR Jbeta segments. Held by TCRdb, this immuneACCESS table contains in-frame sequences only and omits some clones. Under half of the omission traces to an unresolved V gene where checked; the cause of the rest is unknown. Within this sample are some 81,000 clones, with 55% to 85% of them counted one time only. Around 10% of the sample is in the top ten clones. Specimen: PBMCs. Receptors were obtained from a woman aged 40 to 55 in good health and CMV-seropositive.

The chain employs TRBV30 and TRBJ1-2; 8 nucleotides align to TRBD1. Germline loops: CDR1 GTSNPN, CDR2 SVGIG (reference sequence). Trimming at V came to 2 bases and at J to 5 bases, leaving 4 bases not matched to a gene. The CDR3 contains 13 residues. CDR3 residues: CAWSTGTGYGYTF. The CDR3, as DNA: TGTGCCTGGAGTACCGGGACAGGATATGGCTACACCTTC.

The rearrangement uses TRBV30 and TRBJ2-6, with 8 bases that match TRBD1. The CDR3 is made up of 16 amino acids. Germline lookup yields CDR1 GTSNPN and CDR2 SVGIG (reference sequence). The trim removed 7 bases at V and 10 bases at J, leaving 18 bases unmatched. The CDR3: CASPYPDRGFLNVLTF. CDR3 DNA: TGTGCCTCCCCTTACCCTGACAGGGGTTTCCTAAACGTCCTGACTTTC.

This clone was observed a handful of times. The rearrangement uses TRBV7-3 and TRBJ1-6; TRBD1 is a possible D gene (5 bases). The germline CDR1 and CDR2 sequences are SGHTA and FQGTGA. Trimming shortened V by 4 bases and J by 6 bases, and 7 bases separated the two germline ends. This CDR3 spans 13 amino acids. The CDR3 is CASSSTANSPLHF. CDR3 in DNA: TGTGCCAGCAGCTCGACAGCTAATTCACCCCTCCACTTT.

This chain links TRBV9 with TRBJ1-4; D might be TRBD1 (5 bases). The V gene lost 0 bases and the J gene lost 4 bases, with 10 bases spanning the gap. Germline V gene sequence: CDR1 SGDLS, CDR2 YYNGEE. This CDR3 has 15 residues. CDR3 DNA sequence: TGTGCCAGCAGCGTAGGGGGGGGGTATAATGAAAAACTGTTTTTT. It encodes CASSVGGGYNEKLFF.

This chain joins TRBV6-6 and TRBJ2-5; possibly TRBD2 for D (6 bases). V dropped 2 bases and J dropped 0 bases, with 13 bases sitting between them. CDR1 and CDR2 from the germline V gene are MNHNY and SVGAGI (reference sequence). The CDR3 has 16 amino acids. CDR3 loop: CASSYGAGPYQETQYF. CDR3 sequence (DNA): TGTGCCAGCAGTTACGGAGCGGGCCCGTACCAAGAGACCCAGTACTTC.

V usage is TRBV2 and J usage is TRBJ1-5; weak D call: TRBD1 (6 bases). The CDR3 sequence is 14 residues long. CDR1 SNHLY and CDR2 FYNNEI come from the germline V gene. The V end lost 7 bases, the J end lost 4 bases, and 14 bases lay between the germline ends. This chain's CDR3 is CASTTDSRNQPQHF. CDR3 sequence (DNA): TGTGCCAGCACCACGGACAGTAGGAATCAGCCCCAGCATTTT.

The CDR3, as DNA: TGTGCCAGCAGCTTAGGACAGATCAATGAGCAGTTCTTC. Encoded protein: CASSLGQINEQFF. The rearrangement joins TRBV7-2 to TRBJ2-1; tentative D call: TRBD1 (5 bases). The length of the CDR3 is 13 residues. The V gene's germline CDR1 is SGHTA and CDR2 FQGNSA. V dropped 1 base and J dropped 6 bases, with 7 bases sitting between them.

Only a few counts were recorded for this clone. The CDR3 DNA reads as TGTGCCAGCAGTGAAAGTCTAAGATCCTACGAGCAGTACTTC. Its protein is CASSESLRSYEQYF. The chain joins TRBV25-1 to TRBJ2-7; D is unclear. There are 14 residues in the CDR3. Germline values: CDR1 MGHDK, CDR2 SYGVNS. Between the trimmed V and J ends, which lost 2 bases and 1 base, there was a span of 9 bases.

The rearrangement joins TRBV7-9 to TRBJ2-1; D not resolved. Germline V CDR1 and CDR2: SEHNR, FQNEAQ (reference sequence). Trimming cost V 4 bases and J 0 bases, with 10 bases left between them. The CDR3 is 15 residues long. CDR3 loop: CASSSHRSSYNEQFF. The CDR3 DNA is TGTGCCAGCAGCTCACACAGAAGCTCCTACAATGAGCAGTTCTTC.

The chain combines TRBV6-1 with TRBJ2-7, with D unresolved. Germline CDR1 is MNHNS and CDR2 is SASEGT. The CDR3 length is 12 residues. The ends were cut back, 3 bases at V and 7 bases at J, with 10 bases in the middle. In DNA, the CDR3 is TGTGCCAGCAGTGATAACTACTGGGAGCAGTACTTC. It yields the protein CASSDNYWEQYF.

The chain joins TRBV29-1 to TRBJ2-7, with a tentative D call TRBD2 (5 bases). V was pared by 7 bases and J by 7 bases, with 20 bases between. CDR3 length: 13 residues. The germline V gene has CDR1 SQVTM and CDR2 ANQGSEA. The CDR3 loop is CSASPGPRGEQYF. In DNA, the CDR3 is TGCAGCGCCTCGCCGGGCCCTCGCGGGGAGCAGTACTTC.

The chain recombines TRBV6-1 with TRBJ2-7, with a tentative D call TRBD1 (6 bases). This CDR3 has 11 residues. Between the trimmed V and J ends, which lost 6 bases and 4 bases, there was a span of 7 bases. Germline values: CDR1 MNHNS, CDR2 SASEGT. The DNA for the CDR3 is TGTGCCAGCAGGACAGGTTACGAGCAGTACTTC. It specifies CASRTGYEQYF.

This chain joins TRBV19 and TRBJ2-1; D might be TRBD2 (6 bases). V was trimmed by 5 bases and J by 8 bases, leaving 19 bases between them. Per the germline V gene, CDR1 is LNHDA and CDR2 is SQIVND (reference sequence). This CDR3 is built from 15 residues. The CDR3 bases are TGTGCCAGTAGTCTGGGTGGGAGGATAGTCGATGAGCAGTTCTTC. Amino acids: CASSLGGRIVDEQFF. The whole variable domain, filled in from reference TRBV19 and TRBJ2-1, reads DGGITQSPKYLFRKEGQNVTLSCEQNLNHDAMYWYRQDPGQGLRLIYYSQIVNDFQKGDIAEGYSVSREKKESFPLTVTSAQKNPTAFYLCASSLGGRIVDEQFFGPGTRLTVL.

The table lists this clone with a few counts. The chain carries TRBV6-6 and TRBJ2-1; a possible D gene is TRBD1 (6 bases). V lost 4 bases to trimming and J lost 0 bases, with 10 bases between them. The CDR3 extends over 15 amino acids. Per the germline V gene, CDR1 is MNHNY and CDR2 is SVGAGI (reference sequence). For the CDR3, the DNA is TGTGCCAGCAGTTTTACAGGGAGCTCCTACAATGAGCAGTTCTTC. Encoded protein: CASSFTGSSYNEQFF.

In the case of this clone: A junction end diverges from the germline sequence, so it may reflect a read error. The sample contains more than one DNA sequence encoding this CDR3. The V and J genes are TRBV5-1 and TRBJ1-2; no clear D. Germline V gene sequence: CDR1 SGHRS, CDR2 YFSETQ. CDR3 size: 14 residues. CDR3 amino acids: CASSLSGANYGYTF. The CDR3 region has the DNA TGCGCCAGTAGCTTGTCCGGGGCTAACTATGGCTACACCTTC.

V gene TRBV9 combines with J gene TRBJ1-3; 8 bases fit TRBD1. Germline loops: CDR1 SGDLS, CDR2 YYNGEE. J gave up 2 bases and V 3 bases, and 4 bases lay outside the gene matches. The CDR3 spans 15 residues. This CDR3 is CASSGGQGTGNTIYF. The CDR3 bases are TGTGCCAGCAGCGGAGGACAGGGCACTGGAAACACCATATATTTT.

The V and J genes are TRBV4-1 and TRBJ1-3; D perhaps matches TRBD1 (5 bases). The V end lost 3 bases, the J end lost 4 bases, and 13 bases lay between the germline ends. In germline, CDR1 is MGHRA, CDR2 YSYEKL. This CDR3 spans 15 amino acids. CDR3 loop: CASSHQGATGNTIYF. In nucleotides, the CDR3 is TGCGCCAGCAGCCACCAGGGTGCTACAGGAAACACCATATATTTT.

This chain links TRBV6-1 with TRBJ1-1; weak D call: TRBD1 (6 bases). Germline assignment: CDR1 MNHNS and CDR2 SASEGT. The ends were cut back, 5 bases at V and 4 bases at J, with 14 bases in the middle. The CDR3 contains 14 residues. The DNA for the CDR3 is TGTGCCAGCAGTCCCCGCAGGGGTTTCACTGAAGCTTTCTTT. Protein sequence: CASSPRRGFTEAFF.

Points on this clone: The junction departs from germline at one end; a sequencing error may be responsible. The CDR3 reads CAWSGTAKYGYPF. Written as DNA, the CDR3 is TGTGCCTGGAGTGGGACAGCGAAATATGGCTACCCCTTC. V usage is TRBV30 and J usage is TRBJ1-2; a possible D gene is TRBD1 (6 bases). Germline V gene data show CDR1 as GTSNPN and CDR2 as SVGIG (reference sequence). The CDR3 contains 13 residues.

The V gene is TRBV2, the J gene TRBJ1-6; D is unclear. The CDR3 length is 14 residues. CDR1 is SNHLY, CDR2 FYNNEI, per germline. Trimming removed 5 bases at V and 7 bases at J, with 12 bases between. CDR3 sequence reads: CASSYEPKNSPLHF. The CDR3 bases are TGTGCCAGCAGTTATGAGCCTAAAAATTCACCCCTCCACTTT.

In this sample, this clone is large. V and J are TRBV7-9 and TRBJ2-1; D is unclear. In germline, CDR1 is SEHNR, CDR2 FQNEAQ (reference sequence). The CDR3 length is 15 residues. V was trimmed by 4 bases and J by 0 bases, leaving 10 bases between them. In nucleotides, the CDR3 is TGTGCCAGCAGCTCCGGATGGAGCTCCTACAATGAGCAGTTCTTC. It specifies CASSSGWSSYNEQFF.

The gene calls are TRBV7-2 and TRBJ2-5; 7 nucleotides line up with TRBD1. With V trimmed by 5 bases and J by 7 bases, 10 bases remained unmatched. This CDR3 has 14 amino acids. Germline assignment: CDR1 SGHTA and CDR2 FQGNSA. The CDR3 loop reads CASSMLGQETTQYF. In nucleotides, the CDR3 is TGTGCCAGCAGCATGCTAGGACAGGAGACGACCCAGTACTTC.

This chain uses TRBV2 with TRBJ1-5; weak D call: TRBD1 (5 bases). The V end was cut by 3 bases, the J end by 8 bases, with 17 bases between. This CDR3 is built from 15 residues. The germline V gene has CDR1 SNHLY and CDR2 FYNNEI. Written as DNA, the CDR3 is TGTGCCAGCAGTGACCGGCCGATAACGGGGGAGCCCCAGCATTTT. Translated: CASSDRPITGEPQHF.

The rearrangement joins TRBV4-2 to TRBJ2-3; D ambiguous. V gave up 1 base and J gave up 0 bases, with 11 bases separating them. The CDR3 loop spans 16 amino acids. Germline lookup yields CDR1 LGHNA and CDR2 YNFKEQ. The CDR3, as DNA: TGTGCCAGCAGCCAAGGGATAGCCCCTAGCACAGATACGCAGTATTTT. It is translated as CASSQGIAPSTDTQYF.

The chain recombines TRBV7-6 with TRBJ1-4, with TRBD1 as a possible D gene (5 bases). Germline loops: CDR1 SGHVS, CDR2 FNYEAQ. The germline V and J ends were trimmed by 2 bases and 2 bases, with 21 bases remaining between them. The CDR3 covers 19 residues. CDR3: CASSLNPLAGTTTNEKLFF. The DNA for the CDR3 is TGTGCCAGCAGCTTAAATCCGTTGGCAGGGACTACGACTAATGAAAAACTGTTTTTT. The variable domain in full, with the rest retrieved from reference TRBV7-6 and TRBJ1-4, is GAGVSQSPRYKVTKRGQDVALRCDPISGHVSLYWYRQALGQGPEFLTYFNYEAQQDKSGLPNDRFSAERPEGSISTLTIQRTEQRDSAMYRCASSLNPLAGTTTNEKLFFGSGTQLSVL.